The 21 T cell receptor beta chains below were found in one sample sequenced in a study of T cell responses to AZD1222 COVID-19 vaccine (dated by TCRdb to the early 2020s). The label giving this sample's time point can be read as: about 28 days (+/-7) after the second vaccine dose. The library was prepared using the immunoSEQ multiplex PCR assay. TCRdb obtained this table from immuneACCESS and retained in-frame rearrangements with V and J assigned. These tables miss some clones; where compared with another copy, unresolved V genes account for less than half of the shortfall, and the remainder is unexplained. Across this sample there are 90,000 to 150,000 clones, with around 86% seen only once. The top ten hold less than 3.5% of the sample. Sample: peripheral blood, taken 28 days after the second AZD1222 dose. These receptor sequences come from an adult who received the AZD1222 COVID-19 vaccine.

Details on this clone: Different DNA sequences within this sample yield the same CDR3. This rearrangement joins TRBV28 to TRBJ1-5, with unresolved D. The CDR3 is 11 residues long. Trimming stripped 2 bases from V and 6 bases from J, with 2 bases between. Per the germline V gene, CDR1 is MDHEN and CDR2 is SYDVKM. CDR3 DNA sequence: TGTGCCAGCAGTTTAGGTCAGCCCCAGCATTTT. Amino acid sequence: CASSLGQPQHF. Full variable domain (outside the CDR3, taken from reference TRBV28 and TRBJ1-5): DVKVTQSSRYLVKRTGEKVFLECVQDMDHENMFWYRQDPGLGLRLIYFSYDVKMKEKGDIPEGYSVSREKKERFSLILESASTNQTSMYLCASSLGQPQHFGDGTRLSIL.

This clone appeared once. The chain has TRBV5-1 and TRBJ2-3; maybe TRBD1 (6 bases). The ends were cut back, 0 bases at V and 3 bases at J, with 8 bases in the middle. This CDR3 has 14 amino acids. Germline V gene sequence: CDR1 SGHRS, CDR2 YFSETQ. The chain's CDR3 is CASSLAQGTDTQYF. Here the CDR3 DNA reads TGCGCCAGCAGCTTGGCCCAGGGGACAGATACGCAGTATTTT.

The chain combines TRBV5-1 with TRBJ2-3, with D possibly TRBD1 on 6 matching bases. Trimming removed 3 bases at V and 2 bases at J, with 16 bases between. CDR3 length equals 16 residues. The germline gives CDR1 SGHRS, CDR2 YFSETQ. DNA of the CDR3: TGCGCCAGCAGCTCCAGATGGACAGCCGACACAGATACGCAGTATTTT. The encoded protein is CASSSRWTADTDTQYF.

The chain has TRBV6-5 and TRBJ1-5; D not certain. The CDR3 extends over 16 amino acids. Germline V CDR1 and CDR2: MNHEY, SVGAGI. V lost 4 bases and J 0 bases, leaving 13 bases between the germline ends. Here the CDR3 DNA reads TGTGCCAGCAGTTCCGACGGACCTGTTAGCAATCAGCCCCAGCATTTT. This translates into CASSSDGPVSNQPQHF.

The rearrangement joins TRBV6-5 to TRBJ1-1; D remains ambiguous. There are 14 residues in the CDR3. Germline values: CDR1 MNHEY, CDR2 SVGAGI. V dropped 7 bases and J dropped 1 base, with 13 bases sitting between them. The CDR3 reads CASKGWGPNTEAFF. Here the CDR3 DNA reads TGTGCCAGCAAGGGCTGGGGTCCGAACACTGAAGCTTTCTTT.

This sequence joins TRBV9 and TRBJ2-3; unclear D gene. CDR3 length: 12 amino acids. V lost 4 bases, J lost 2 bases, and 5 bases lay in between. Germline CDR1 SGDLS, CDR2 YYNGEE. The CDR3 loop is CASSYNTDTQYF. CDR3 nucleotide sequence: TGTGCCAGCAGCTACAACACAGATACGCAGTATTTT.

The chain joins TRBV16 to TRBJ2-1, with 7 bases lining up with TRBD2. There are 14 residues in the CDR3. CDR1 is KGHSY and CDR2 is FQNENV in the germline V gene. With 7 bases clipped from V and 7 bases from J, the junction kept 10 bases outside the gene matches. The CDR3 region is CASTGVREGNEQFF. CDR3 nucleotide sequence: TGTGCCAGCACCGGTGTCAGGGAGGGGAATGAGCAGTTCTTC. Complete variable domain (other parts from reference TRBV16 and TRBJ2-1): GEEVAQTPKHLVRGEGQKAKLYCAPIKGHSYVFWYQQVLKNEFKFLISFQNENVFDETGMPKERFSAKCLPNSPCSLEIQATKLEDSAVYFCASTGVREGNEQFFGPGTRLTVL.

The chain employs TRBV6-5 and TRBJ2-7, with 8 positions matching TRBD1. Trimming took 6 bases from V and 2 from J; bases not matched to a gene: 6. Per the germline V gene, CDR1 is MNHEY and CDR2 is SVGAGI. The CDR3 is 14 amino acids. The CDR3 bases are TGTGCCAGCAGGGGGTCAGGGGGCACCTACGAGCAGTACTTC. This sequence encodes CASRGSGGTYEQYF.

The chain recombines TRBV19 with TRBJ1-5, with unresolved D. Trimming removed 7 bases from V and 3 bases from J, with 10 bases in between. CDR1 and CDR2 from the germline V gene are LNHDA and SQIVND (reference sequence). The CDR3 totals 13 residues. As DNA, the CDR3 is TGTGCCAGTAATTGGGGAGACAATCAGCCCCAGCATTTT. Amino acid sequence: CASNWGDNQPQHF. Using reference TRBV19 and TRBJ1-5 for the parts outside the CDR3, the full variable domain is DGGITQSPKYLFRKEGQNVTLSCEQNLNHDAMYWYRQDPGQGLRLIYYSQIVNDFQKGDIAEGYSVSREKKESFPLTVTSAQKNPTAFYLCASNWGDNQPQHFGDGTRLSIL.

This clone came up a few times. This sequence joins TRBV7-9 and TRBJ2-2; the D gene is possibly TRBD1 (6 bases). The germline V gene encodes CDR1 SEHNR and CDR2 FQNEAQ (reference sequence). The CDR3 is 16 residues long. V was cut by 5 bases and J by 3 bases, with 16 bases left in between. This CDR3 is CASSQGTGFYTGELFF. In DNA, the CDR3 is TGTGCCAGCAGCCAAGGCACAGGGTTCTACACCGGGGAGCTGTTTTTT.

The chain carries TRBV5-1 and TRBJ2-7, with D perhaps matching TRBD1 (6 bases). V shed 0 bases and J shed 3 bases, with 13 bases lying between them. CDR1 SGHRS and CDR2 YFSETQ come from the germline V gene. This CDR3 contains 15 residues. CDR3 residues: CASSLEAGVRYEQYF. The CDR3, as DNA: TGCGCCAGCAGCTTGGAAGCAGGGGTTCGCTACGAGCAGTACTTC.

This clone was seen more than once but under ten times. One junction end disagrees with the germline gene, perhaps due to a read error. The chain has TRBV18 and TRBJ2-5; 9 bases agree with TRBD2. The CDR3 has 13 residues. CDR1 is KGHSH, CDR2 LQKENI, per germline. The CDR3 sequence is CASSPVLAGQVNF. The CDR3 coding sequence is TGTGCCAGCTCACCAGTGCTAGCGGGGCAAGTGAACTTC.

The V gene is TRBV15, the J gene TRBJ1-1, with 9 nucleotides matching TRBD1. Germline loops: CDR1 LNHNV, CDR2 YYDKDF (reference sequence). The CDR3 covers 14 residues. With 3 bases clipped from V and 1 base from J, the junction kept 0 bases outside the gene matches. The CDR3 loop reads CATSRTGGNTEAFF. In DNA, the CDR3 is TGTGCCACCAGCAGGACAGGGGGGAACACTGAAGCTTTCTTT.

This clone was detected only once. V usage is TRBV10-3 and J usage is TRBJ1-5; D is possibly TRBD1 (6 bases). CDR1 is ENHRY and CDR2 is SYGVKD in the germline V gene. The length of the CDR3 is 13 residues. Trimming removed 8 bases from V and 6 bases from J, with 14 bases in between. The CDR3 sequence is CAIGQGQGQPQHF. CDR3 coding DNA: TGTGCCATCGGGCAGGGGCAAGGTCAGCCCCAGCATTTT.

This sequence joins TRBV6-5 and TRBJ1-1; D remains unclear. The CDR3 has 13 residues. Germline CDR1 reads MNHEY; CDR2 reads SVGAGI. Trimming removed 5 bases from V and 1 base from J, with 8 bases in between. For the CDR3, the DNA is TGTGCCAGCAGTCCTAGTCCGAACACTGAAGCTTTCTTT. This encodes CASSPSPNTEAFF.

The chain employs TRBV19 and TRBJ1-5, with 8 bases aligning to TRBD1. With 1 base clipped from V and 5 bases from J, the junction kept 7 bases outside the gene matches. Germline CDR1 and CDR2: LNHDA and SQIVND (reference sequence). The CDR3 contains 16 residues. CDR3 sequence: CASSIGARGLDQPQHF. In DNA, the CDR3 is TGTGCCAGTAGTATAGGGGCCAGGGGGCTGGATCAGCCCCAGCATTTT.

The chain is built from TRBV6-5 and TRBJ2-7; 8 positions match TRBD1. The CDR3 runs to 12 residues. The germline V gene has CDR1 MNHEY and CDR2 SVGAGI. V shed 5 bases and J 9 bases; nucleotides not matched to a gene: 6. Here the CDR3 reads CASSQDRDSQYF. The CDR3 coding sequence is TGTGCCAGCAGTCAGGACAGGGATTCGCAGTACTTC.

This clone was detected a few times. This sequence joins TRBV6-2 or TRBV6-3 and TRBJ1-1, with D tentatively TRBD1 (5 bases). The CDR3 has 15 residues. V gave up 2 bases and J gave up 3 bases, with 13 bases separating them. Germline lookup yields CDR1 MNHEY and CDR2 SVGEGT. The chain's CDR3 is CASSYGTWGDTEAFF. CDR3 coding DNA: TGTGCCAGCAGTTACGGGACCTGGGGGGACACTGAAGCTTTCTTT.

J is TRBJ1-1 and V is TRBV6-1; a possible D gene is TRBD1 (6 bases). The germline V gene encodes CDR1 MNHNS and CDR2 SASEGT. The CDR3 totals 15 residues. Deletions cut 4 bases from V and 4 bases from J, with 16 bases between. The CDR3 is CASSAALGGATEAFF. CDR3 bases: TGTGCCAGCAGTGCAGCCCTCGGGGGGGCCACTGAAGCTTTCTTT.

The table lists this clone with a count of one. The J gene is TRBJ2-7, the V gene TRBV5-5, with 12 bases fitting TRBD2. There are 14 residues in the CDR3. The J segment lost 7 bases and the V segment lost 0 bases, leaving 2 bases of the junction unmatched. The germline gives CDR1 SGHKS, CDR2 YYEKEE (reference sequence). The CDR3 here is CASSLGLAGEEQYF. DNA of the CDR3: TGTGCCAGCAGCTTGGGACTAGCGGGGGAGGAGCAGTACTTC.

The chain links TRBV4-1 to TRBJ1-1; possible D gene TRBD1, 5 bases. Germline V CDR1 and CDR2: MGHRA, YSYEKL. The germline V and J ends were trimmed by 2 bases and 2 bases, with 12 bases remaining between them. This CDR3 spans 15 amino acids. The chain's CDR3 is CASSQTGTGNTEAFF. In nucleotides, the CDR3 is TGCGCCAGCAGCCAAACCGGGACGGGAAACACTGAAGCTTTCTTT.